The 22 T cell receptor beta chains below all came from one sample that was sequenced in a study of cytotoxic CD8 clonotypes in ibrutinib-treated CLL. The assay was immunoSEQ multiplex PCR, and TCRdb's table has in-frame clones only and misses some. The sample includes some 150,000 clones, about 70% of them seen just once. The source material was PBMCs, sampled after 24 months of ibrutinib treatment. The source is a human donor with chronic lymphocytic leukemia.

This chain joins TRBV4-3 and TRBJ1-2; TRBD1 is a possible D gene (5 bases). The CDR3 length is 14 residues. Per the germline V gene, CDR1 is LGHNA and CDR2 is YSLEER. Trimming stripped 5 bases from V and 2 bases from J, with 12 bases between. CDR3 sequence (DNA): TGCGCCAGCAGCGACCGGGACCGAAACTATGGCTACACCTTC. Its protein is CASSDRDRNYGYTF.

This chain joins TRBV16 and TRBJ1-2; 7 bases are a match to TRBD1. The CDR3 contains 17 residues. With V trimmed by 8 bases and J by 0 bases, 15 bases remained unmatched. Germline V gene lookup returns CDR1 KGHSY and CDR2 FQNENV. The CDR3 loop reads CASHRTGNAPANYGYTF. CDR3 in DNA: TGTGCCAGCCACCGGACAGGAAACGCCCCCGCTAACTATGGCTACACCTTC. The whole variable domain, filled in from reference TRBV16 and TRBJ1-2, reads GEEVAQTPKHLVRGEGQKAKLYCAPIKGHSYVFWYQQVLKNEFKFLISFQNENVFDETGMPKERFSAKCLPNSPCSLEIQATKLEDSAVYFCASHRTGNAPANYGYTFGSGTRLTVV.

The chain recombines TRBV2 with TRBJ2-3; D unclear. The germline V gene has CDR1 SNHLY and CDR2 FYNNEI. Deletions cut 6 bases from V and 6 bases from J, with 10 bases between. This CDR3 is built from 12 residues. The chain's CDR3 is CASRYLGDTQYF. The CDR3 nucleotides read TGTGCCAGCAGGTACCTAGGGGATACGCAGTATTTT.

This clone was counted between two and nine times. The chain's CDR3 is CASSSLGHEQFF. CDR3 sequence (DNA): TGTGCCAGCAGCAGCCTGGGCCATGAGCAGTTCTTC. J is TRBJ2-1 and V is TRBV11-3; D gene uncertain. The CDR3 sequence is 12 residues long. V was trimmed by 5 bases and J by 8 bases, leaving 10 bases between them. CDR1 and CDR2 (germline): SGHNT, YENEEA.

The chain has TRBV14 and TRBJ1-1; D is possibly TRBD1 (6 bases). The length of the CDR3 is 13 residues. The V gene lost 2 bases and the J gene lost 11 bases, with 15 bases spanning the gap. Germline V gene sequence: CDR1 SGHDN, CDR2 FVKESK. The DNA of the CDR3 is TGTGCCAGCAGCCAACAGGGGCTTTTGGGTGCTTTCTTT. It specifies CASSQQGLLGAFF. The full variable domain, with the rest looked up from reference TRBV14 and TRBJ1-1, is EAGVTQFPSHSVIEKGQTVTLRCDPISGHDNLYWYRRVMGKEIKFLLHFVKESKQDESGMPNNRFLAERTGGTYSTLKVQPAELEDSGVYFCASSQQGLLGAFFGQGTRLTVV.

This clone was detected once. The rearrangement links TRBV27 to TRBJ1-1; 9 nucleotides match TRBD1. The CDR3 extends over 14 amino acids. Germline V gene sequence: CDR1 MNHEY, CDR2 SMNVEV (reference sequence). Trimming took 6 bases from V and 10 from J; bases not matched to a gene: 12. The CDR3, as DNA: TGTGCCAGCAGCCGCCCCTCGGGACAGGGACGAGCTTTCTTT. Translation: CASSRPSGQGRAFF.

The chain uses TRBV20-1 and TRBJ1-2; D unresolved. Germline V CDR1 and CDR2: DFQATT, SNEGSKA (reference sequence). CDR3 length equals 11 residues. V gave up 6 bases and J gave up 4 bases, with 9 bases separating them. The CDR3 sequence is CSAGKSYGYTF. The CDR3 DNA is TGCAGTGCAGGGAAGTCCTATGGCTACACCTTC.

This sequence joins TRBV12-5 and TRBJ1-1; a possible D gene is TRBD1 (5 bases). Per germline, CDR1 LGHNT and CDR2 FRNRAP. V was cut by 6 bases and J by 3 bases, with 20 bases left in between. The CDR3 is made up of 16 amino acids. The DNA of the CDR3 is TGTGCTAGTGGCCCCATGGTGGGGCCGCAGGACACTGAAGCTTTCTTT. As protein: CASGPMVGPQDTEAFF.

The rearrangement joins TRBV18 to TRBJ2-1; possibly TRBD1 for D (6 bases). Per germline, CDR1 KGHSH and CDR2 LQKENI. This CDR3 contains 15 residues. Trimming stripped 6 bases from V and 5 bases from J, with 17 bases between. CDR3 residues: CASSPPGTQNNEQFF. CDR3 bases: TGTGCCAGCTCCCCTCCCGGGACACAGAACAATGAGCAGTTCTTC.

The chain uses TRBV6-6 and TRBJ1-4, with D hard to call. V dropped 7 bases and J dropped 6 bases, with 6 bases sitting between them. This CDR3 comprises 11 residues. The V gene's germline CDR1 is MNHNY and CDR2 SVGAGI (reference sequence). This CDR3 reads CASMVDEKLFF. DNA of the CDR3: TGTGCCAGCATGGTAGATGAAAAACTGTTTTTT.

The chain carries TRBV18 and TRBJ1-2; possible D gene TRBD1, 5 bases. The CDR3 consists of 16 residues. Germline V CDR1 and CDR2: KGHSH, LQKENI. Trimming left V 1 base short and J 2 bases short, with 14 bases between. The CDR3 protein is CASSPLGGPNNYGYTF. The CDR3 nucleotides are TGTGCCAGCTCACCACTCGGGGGACCCAACAACTATGGCTACACCTTC.

This rearrangement joins TRBV29-1 to TRBJ2-3, with D perhaps TRBD1 or TRBD2 (5 bases each). The CDR3 length is 13 residues. Per germline, CDR1 SQVTM and CDR2 ANQGSEA. V lost 5 bases and J lost 4, with 13 bases in between. CDR3 protein: CSVRGATADTQYF. The CDR3 nucleotides are TGCAGCGTTCGAGGGGCTACAGCAGATACGCAGTATTTT.

J is TRBJ1-3 and V is TRBV9; TRBD1 might be the D (6 bases). The CDR3 covers 17 residues. Per the germline V gene, CDR1 is SGDLS and CDR2 is YYNGEE. V was clipped by 4 bases and J by 0 bases, with 17 bases between them. The CDR3 nucleotides are TGTGCCAGCAGCATCCGATCCGGGACACACTCTGGAAACACCATATATTTT. Protein: CASSIRSGTHSGNTIYF.

V usage is TRBV4-3 and J usage is TRBJ1-2, with D possibly being TRBD1 (5 bases). The germline V gene has CDR1 LGHNA and CDR2 YSLEER. This CDR3 comprises 14 residues. The V end was cut by 0 bases, the J end by 5 bases, with 10 bases between. In DNA form, the CDR3 reads TGCGCCAGCAGCCAAGACGGGGGGTATTATGGCTACACCTTC. It is translated as CASSQDGGYYGYTF.

V and J are TRBV19 and TRBJ2-2; 8 nucleotides match TRBD1. Germline trimming cut 6 bases from V and 7 bases from J; bases unmatched to any gene: 10. This CDR3 is 15 amino acids long. Per germline, CDR1 LNHDA and CDR2 SQIVND (reference sequence). The DNA for the CDR3 is TGTGCCAGTAGCCCGTCCCGGGACAGGTTCGGGGAGCTGTTTTTT. Protein product: CASSPSRDRFGELFF.

The chain employs TRBV6-1 and TRBJ1-2, with D unresolved. Trimming shortened V by 8 bases and J by 5 bases, and 12 bases separated the two germline ends. Germline CDR1 reads MNHNS; CDR2 reads SASEGT. The CDR3 extends over 12 amino acids. CDR3 residues: CASSLIGYGYTF. As DNA, the CDR3 is TGTGCCAGCTCACTGATTGGGTATGGCTACACCTTC.

This chain links TRBV10-2 with TRBJ2-3; 11 bases match TRBD2. Germline values: CDR1 WSHSY, CDR2 SAAADI. V gave up 10 bases and J gave up 4 bases; unmatched junction bases: 13. The CDR3 runs 16 residues. This CDR3 is CATEALSGRGADTQYF. The CDR3 DNA reads as TGCGCCACCGAAGCCCTTAGCGGGAGGGGCGCAGATACGCAGTATTTT.

V usage is TRBV6-1 and J usage is TRBJ2-7, with TRBD1 matching 8 bases. Germline V CDR1 and CDR2: MNHNS, SASEGT. The ends lost 10 bases at V and 4 bases at J; junction bases unmatched: 15. CDR3 length: 15 residues. The CDR3 region has the DNA TGTGCCACCGGAAGGGGGTCAGGGGGCTTTTACGAGCAGTACTTC. Translated, it gives CATGRGSGGFYEQYF.

This clone showed up just once. V gene TRBV5-1 combines with J gene TRBJ1-1; D not resolved. The V gene lost 4 bases and the J gene lost 5 bases, with 12 bases spanning the gap. The CDR3 is 13 residues long. CDR1 is SGHRS and CDR2 is YFSETQ in the germline V gene. The CDR3 spells CASSTPGRTEAFF. The CDR3 bases are TGCGCCAGCAGCACCCCCGGGCGGACTGAAGCTTTCTTT.

V usage is TRBV4-2 and J usage is TRBJ2-3, with 11 bases lining up with TRBD2. The CDR3 spans 17 residues. V lost 1 base, J lost 3 bases, and 6 bases stayed unmatched. CDR1 is LGHNA, CDR2 YNFKEQ, per germline. The CDR3 loop is CASSQAPSGRPTDTQYF. Here the CDR3 DNA reads TGTGCCAGCAGCCAAGCCCCTAGCGGGAGGCCGACAGATACGCAGTATTTT.

The CDR3 region is CASRPDREQSTEAFF. For the CDR3, the DNA is TGTGCCAGCAGACCGGACAGGGAACAAAGCACTGAAGCTTTCTTT. The rearrangement links TRBV28 to TRBJ1-1; 8 positions match TRBD1. V lost 6 bases to trimming and J lost 4 bases; unmatched junction nucleotides: 10. The CDR3 consists of 15 residues. Germline loops: CDR1 MDHEN, CDR2 SYDVKM.

The chain joins TRBV6-6 to TRBJ2-1, with a weak D call TRBD1 (5 bases). CDR3 length: 12 amino acids. Trimming cost V 4 bases and J 9 bases, with 10 bases left between them. Germline CDR1 and CDR2: MNHNY and SVGAGI (reference sequence). The CDR3 DNA reads as TGTGCCAGCAGTTTCCAGGGCGGTGAGCAGTTCTTC. Its translation: CASSFQGGEQFF.